This entry features one TCR beta chain sequence. The V gene end was trimmed by 0 bases and the J gene end by 3 bases; junction bases not matched to a gene: 3. Per germline, CDR1 KGHSH and CDR2 LQKENI. The CDR3 contains 16 residues. These data are taken from a study of blood T cell repertoires in COVID-19. The protocol was immunoSEQ multiplex PCR, while the TCRdb copy is restricted to in-frame clones and leaves out a portion. The sample shows roughly 290,000 clones, around 88% of them seen only once. The chain has TRBV18 and TRBJ2-3, with 10 positions matching TRBD1. The sequence was collected from a woman aged 40 to 50 who had recovered from COVID-19. Sequencing was carried out using PBMCs or T cells enriched from blood (not recorded which). The CDR3 is CASSPPTGGGTDTQYF. The CDR3 nucleotides read TGTGCCAGCTCACCACCGACAGGGGGCGGAACAGATACGCAGTATTTT.